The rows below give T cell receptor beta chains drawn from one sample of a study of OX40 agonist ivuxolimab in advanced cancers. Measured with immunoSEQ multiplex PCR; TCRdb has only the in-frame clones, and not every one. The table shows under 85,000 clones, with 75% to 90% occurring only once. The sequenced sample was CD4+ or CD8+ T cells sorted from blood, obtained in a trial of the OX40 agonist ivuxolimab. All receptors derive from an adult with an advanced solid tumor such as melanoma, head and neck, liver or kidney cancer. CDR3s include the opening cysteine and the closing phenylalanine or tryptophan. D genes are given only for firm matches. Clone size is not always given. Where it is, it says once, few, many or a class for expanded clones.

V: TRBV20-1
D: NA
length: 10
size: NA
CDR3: CSAGWETQYF

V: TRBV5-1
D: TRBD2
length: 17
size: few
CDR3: CASSLRIAGGPGETQYF

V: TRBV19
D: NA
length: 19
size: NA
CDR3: CASSIDNYRTSASGNTIYF

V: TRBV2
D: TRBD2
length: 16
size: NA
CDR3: CASSYGTSGRAYEQFF

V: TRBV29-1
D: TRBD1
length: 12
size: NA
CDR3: CSVGQGRDEQYF

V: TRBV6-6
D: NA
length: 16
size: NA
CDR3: CASSLGAWGSNSPLHF

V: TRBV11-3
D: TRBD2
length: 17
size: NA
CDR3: CASSLGLAGGNQETQYF

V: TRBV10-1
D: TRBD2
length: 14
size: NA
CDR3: CASSSSGSYNEQFF

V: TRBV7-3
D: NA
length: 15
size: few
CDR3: CASSLPGSGANVLTF

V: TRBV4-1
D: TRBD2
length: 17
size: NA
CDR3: CASSQDPSAGGPYEQYF

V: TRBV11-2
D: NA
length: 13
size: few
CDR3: CASSPDSLYGYTF